Sequencing of this T cell receptor (beta chain) was carried out in a study of blood T cell repertoires in COVID-19 (dated by TCRdb to 2020 to 2021). Regarding the research as a whole: Samples covering the acute and convalescent phases of COVID-19 were provided by collaborators in the United States, Italy and Spain. The samples were drawn from the first 160 participants of the ongoing ImmuneRACE study and from over 950 subjects provided by 6 global collaborators. Subjects who had been exposed to COVID-19, were actively infected with it, or had recovered from it provided the deeply sampled blood TCRbeta repertoires that made up the dataset. Nearly every sample came with metadata listing a de-identified subject ID, COVID-19 status, age in years and sex. Where available, HLA class I and class II types were obtained from metadata supplied by the sample provider rather than from assay-based typing. A freely available public database, intended as a resource for researchers studying the immune response to SARS-CoV-2, is where the repertoires were released. The prospective study material was composed of cDNA or gDNA derived from T cells, B-cell-depleted T cells, or PBMCs. Points the paper makes about the study in general: The quantity of clinical and demographic metadata differed by source and by participant and was supplied without curation.

Whole blood was collected in K2EDTA tubes by collaborating institutions according to the institutions' own protocols. For TCRbeta analysis, collaborators shipped samples as frozen whole blood, isolated PBMCs, or DNA extracted from either of those sample types. TCRbeta CDR3 regions were amplified from genomic DNA by means of the immunoSEQ Assay, a bias-controlled multiplex PCR. Per the source publication's procedure: Nucleated cell counts per sample were estimated from amplification of reference gene primers within the assay. To quantify the absolute abundance of each unique TCRbeta CDR3 rearrangement, sequence reads were collapsed and filtered. For each sample, productive Simpson clonality was calculated by taking the square root of Simpson's diversity index across productive rearrangements. Entries here come from immuneACCESS through TCRdb and include only in-frame sequences with V and J called. Some clones fail to appear in such tables; in the studies checked, an unresolved V gene covers under half of the shortfall, and the cause of the remainder is unknown. V and J calls and clone size come straight from that table; D and trimming were deduced from the DNA. In all, the sample holds approximately 150,000 clones, and over 65% of those were seen once. The ten largest clones add up to 4.5% to 5.5% of the sample.

In the germline V gene, CDR1 corresponds to KGHSH and CDR2 to LQKENI. V is pared back by 3 bases and J by 8 bases, with 10 bases lying between the germline termini. CDR3 length: 13 amino acids, cysteine to phenylalanine. This entry keeps only the CDR3 DNA: 39 bases, framed from base 1. In the case of this clone: The antigen it binds to is not known. Nothing much larger sits one base from this clone, and base qualities are not available.

The source material was peripheral blood. The source is a human donor in a cohort sampled during active COVID-19. Here the chain combines TRBV18 and TRBJ1-4; tentative D gene TRBD1, with 5 bases matching. The bases read TGTGCCAGCTCACCGGCCCAGGGCGAAAAACTGTTTTTT. This sequence encodes CASSPAQGEKLFF.